The 25 T cell receptor beta chains reported below all come from one sample, sequenced in a study of blood T cell repertoires in COVID-19. Sequenced by immunoSEQ multiplex PCR; TCRdb stores in-frame clones only, minus some. The repertoire holds 400,000 to 500,000 clones, with around nine tenths as singletons. Material for sequencing was PBMCs or T cells enriched from blood (not recorded which). These receptors were taken from a woman between 35 and 50 years old who had recovered from COVID-19.

The chain combines TRBV3-1 (or the pseudogene TRBV3-2) with TRBJ1-1; D possibly corresponds to TRBD1 (6 bases). Germline lookup yields CDR1 LGHDT and CDR2 YNNKEL (reference sequence). The CDR3 is 15 residues long. The V gene lost 4 bases and the J gene lost 2 bases, with 14 bases spanning the gap. The CDR3 DNA follows: TGTGCCAGCAGCCGGAGCCCGACAGGCAACACTGAAGCTTTCTTT. Amino acids: CASSRSPTGNTEAFF.

The chain employs TRBV28 and TRBJ1-2, with a tentative D call TRBD1 (5 bases). The germline V gene has CDR1 MDHEN and CDR2 SYDVKM. V lost 5 bases and J 8 bases, leaving 15 bases between the germline ends. The CDR3 is 13 residues long. Here the CDR3 DNA reads TGTGCCAGCAGTACCCGGGGACTTTGGGGCTACACCTTC. Translation: CASSTRGLWGYTF.

The sample holds one count of this clone. Other nucleotide sequences in the sample specify the same CDR3. The chain combines TRBV10-3 with TRBJ1-2; D perhaps matches TRBD1 (5 bases). This CDR3 comprises 12 residues. Germline V CDR1 and CDR2: ENHRY, SYGVKD. Trimming took 10 bases from V and 2 from J, leaving 11 bases between them. The CDR3 loop is CATAGGNYGYTF. The CDR3 DNA is TGTGCCACAGCGGGGGGGAACTATGGCTACACCTTC.

CDR3 coding DNA: TGCGCCAGCAGTCAGGACAGCCATACTGAAAAACTGTTTTTT. Residues: CASSQDSHTEKLFF. The chain has TRBV10-2 and TRBJ1-4, with a possible D match to TRBD1 (6 bases). The CDR3 is 14 amino acids. Germline assignment: CDR1 WSHSY and CDR2 SAAADI. Trimming shortened V by 5 bases and J by 7 bases, and 14 bases separated the two germline ends.

This chain links TRBV29-1 with TRBJ2-2; TRBD2 aligns across 14 bases. V gave up 7 bases and J gave up 4 bases; unmatched junction bases: 14. CDR1 and CDR2 from the germline V gene are SQVTM and ANQGSEA. This CDR3 has 18 residues. The CDR3, as DNA: TGCAGCGCCCAACTATTGGGGACTAGCGGGGGTTTCACCGGGGAGCTGTTTTTT. It yields the protein CSAQLLGTSGGFTGELFF.

V and J are TRBV6-1 and TRBJ1-3, with D unresolved. This CDR3 contains 16 residues. Germline values: CDR1 MNHNS, CDR2 SASEGT. V was shortened by 0 bases and J by 5 bases, with 14 bases between the two germline ends. The CDR3 loop is CASSEAGPYGRNTIYF. The CDR3 DNA sequence: TGTGCCAGCAGTGAAGCGGGCCCCTACGGCAGAAACACCATATATTTT.

The chain has TRBV6-1 and TRBJ1-1, with D tentatively TRBD1 (6 bases). Trimming left V 6 bases short and J 4 bases short, with 18 bases between. Germline V CDR1 and CDR2: MNHNS, SASEGT. This CDR3 is built from 15 residues. CDR3 nucleotides: TGTGCCAGCAGAACTCCTAGGGGAGGGGGCACTGAAGCTTTCTTT. Amino acid sequence: CASRTPRGGGTEAFF.

The J gene is TRBJ2-5, the V gene TRBV11-3, with 14 nucleotides matching TRBD2. The ends lost 4 bases at V and 5 bases at J; junction bases unmatched: 6. The CDR3 has 16 amino acids. CDR1 and CDR2 (germline): SGHNT, YENEEA. This chain's CDR3 is CASSSGLAGVEETQYF. The CDR3 region has the DNA TGTGCCAGCAGCTCGGGACTAGCGGGAGTGGAGGAGACCCAGTACTTC.

This clone appeared a single time. J is TRBJ2-3 and V is TRBV11-2; D is possibly TRBD2 (5 bases). CDR1 and CDR2 (germline): SGHAT, FQNNGV. Trimming removed 2 bases from V and 5 bases from J, with 14 bases in between. The CDR3 covers 15 residues. The CDR3 sequence: CASSLYGTAGDTQYF. CDR3 in DNA: TGTGCCAGCAGCTTATATGGTACCGCGGGAGATACGCAGTATTTT.

This clone came up once. The rearrangement uses TRBV14 and TRBJ2-2, with 7 bases matching TRBD1. The CDR3 has 18 amino acids. CDR1 is SGHDN, CDR2 FVKESK, per germline. V was pared by 4 bases and J by 4 bases, with 15 bases of the junction left unmatched. The CDR3 DNA reads as TGTGCCAGCAGCCCAAGCGCGTGGTCAGGGGGTCTCACCGGGGAGCTGTTTTTT. Amino acid sequence: CASSPSAWSGGLTGELFF. Full variable domain (remainder filled in from reference TRBV14 and TRBJ2-2): EAGVTQFPSHSVIEKGQTVTLRCDPISGHDNLYWYRRVMGKEIKFLLHFVKESKQDESGMPNNRFLAERTGGTYSTLKVQPAELEDSGVYFCASSPSAWSGGLTGELFFGEGSRLTVL.

V and J are TRBV2 and TRBJ1-2; no firm D call. With 4 bases removed from V and 7 bases from J, the gap between germline ends came to 4 bases. The CDR3 covers 10 residues. Germline V gives CDR1 SNHLY, CDR2 FYNNEI. The CDR3 spells CASSVGGYTF. As DNA, the CDR3 is TGTGCCAGCAGTGTCGGTGGCTACACCTTC.

The V gene is TRBV19, the J gene TRBJ2-5, with a weak D call TRBD1 (5 bases). The V gene's germline CDR1 is LNHDA and CDR2 SQIVND (reference sequence). The CDR3 totals 17 residues. V was clipped by 3 bases and J by 3 bases, with 20 bases between them. CDR3 loop: CASSISAGWYSEETQYF. CDR3 nucleotide sequence: TGTGCCAGTAGTATCAGTGCAGGGTGGTATTCGGAAGAGACCCAGTACTTC.

This clone was counted a single time. The chain links TRBV5-4 to TRBJ2-5, with TRBD2 matching over 13 bases. The CDR3 consists of 16 residues. From germline, CDR1 is SGHNT and CDR2 YYREEE (reference sequence). J gave up 4 bases and V 0 bases, and 3 bases lay outside the gene matches. The CDR3, as DNA: TGTGCCAGCAGCTTGGGACTAGCGGGAGGCGGAGAGACCCAGTACTTC. It is translated as CASSLGLAGGGETQYF.

V gene TRBV11-2 combines with J gene TRBJ1-1, with 8 bases lining up with TRBD1. Germline V gene sequence: CDR1 SGHAT, CDR2 FQNNGV. The V gene end was trimmed by 5 bases and the J gene end by 4 bases; junction bases not matched to a gene: 9. The CDR3 spans 15 residues. CDR3 sequence reads: CASSQIGQGATEAFF. CDR3 bases: TGTGCCAGCAGCCAAATTGGGCAGGGGGCCACTGAAGCTTTCTTT.

The rearrangement uses TRBV5-1 and TRBJ2-1, with TRBD2 identical over 7 bases. V lost 3 bases to trimming and J lost 4 bases; unmatched junction nucleotides: 22. The CDR3 is 20 amino acids. Germline assignment: CDR1 SGHRS and CDR2 YFSETQ. DNA for the CDR3: TGCGCCAGCAGCTCCCACAGGCGGATGGGCGCGGGAGAGCAATACAATGAGCAGTTCTTC. It encodes CASSSHRRMGAGEQYNEQFF.

This chain uses TRBV11-2 with TRBJ2-7; 8 positions agree with TRBD2. J lost 2 bases, V lost 5 bases, and 5 bases had no gene match. The germline V gene has CDR1 SGHAT and CDR2 FQNNGV. The CDR3 totals 14 residues. In DNA form, the CDR3 reads TGTGCCAGCAGCGCCGGGACTAGGGCCTACGAGCAGTACTTC. Its protein is CASSAGTRAYEQYF.

The chain has TRBV6-2 or TRBV6-3 and TRBJ2-7; 11 positions agree with TRBD2. The CDR3 has 17 amino acids. The germline gives CDR1 MNHEY, CDR2 SVGEGT. J gave up 2 bases and V 1 base, and 7 bases lay outside the gene matches. The CDR3: CASSYLLAGDATYEQYF. In nucleotides, the CDR3 is TGTGCCAGCAGTTACTTACTAGCGGGAGACGCGACCTACGAGCAGTACTTC.

V usage is TRBV18 and J usage is TRBJ1-2, with D maybe TRBD1 (6 bases). Trimming pared 3 bases from V and 6 bases from J, leaving 11 bases between. The length of the CDR3 is 13 residues. In germline, CDR1 is KGHSH, CDR2 LQKENI. The CDR3 loop is CASSPLNRDGYTF. CDR3 sequence (DNA): TGTGCCAGCTCACCTTTGAACAGGGATGGCTACACCTTC.

The V and J genes are TRBV9 and TRBJ1-2, with TRBD1 matching over 9 bases. CDR3 length equals 16 residues. The V and J ends lost 3 bases and 4 bases, in that order; junction bases with no gene match: 10. Germline CDR1 is SGDLS and CDR2 is YYNGEE. The CDR3 DNA is TGTGCCAGCAGCGCTCATGGACAGGGGTTCATCTATGGCTACACCTTC. Amino acid sequence: CASSAHGQGFIYGYTF. Full variable domain (missing parts from reference TRBV9 and TRBJ1-2): DSGVTQTPKHLITATGQRVTLRCSPRSGDLSVYWYQQSLDQGLQFLIQYYNGEERAKGNILERFSAQQFPDLHSELNLSSLELGDSALYFCASSAHGQGFIYGYTFGSGTRLTVV.

This clone was seen only once. This chain links TRBV19 with TRBJ1-2; 7 positions agree with TRBD1. In germline, CDR1 is LNHDA, CDR2 SQIVND (reference sequence). The CDR3 extends over 12 amino acids. V shed 8 bases and J 2 bases; nucleotides not matched to a gene: 2. CDR3 residues: CASLGQNYGYTF. As DNA, the CDR3 is TGTGCCAGTTTGGGACAGAACTATGGCTACACCTTC.

In its sample, this clone was seen once. The chain couples TRBV18 to TRBJ1-4, with 8 bases fitting TRBD1. The CDR3 is made up of 15 amino acids. Germline CDR1 is KGHSH and CDR2 is LQKENI. J gave up 8 bases and V 3 bases, and 8 bases lay outside the gene matches. CDR3 loop: CASSPYSRDREKLFF. Here the CDR3 DNA reads TGTGCCAGCTCACCCTACTCTCGGGACAGGGAAAAACTGTTTTTT.

This clone appeared once. This chain joins TRBV24-1 and TRBJ2-1, with D possibly TRBD2 on 6 matching bases. V shed 2 bases and J shed 7 bases, with 14 bases lying between them. Per the germline V gene, CDR1 is KGHDR and CDR2 is SFDVKD. The CDR3 extends over 15 amino acids. CDR3: CATSDSAGTPNEQFF. DNA for the CDR3: TGTGCCACCAGTGATTCCGCCGGGACTCCAAATGAGCAGTTCTTC.

This chain joins TRBV19 and TRBJ2-1; 7 bases are a match to TRBD2. Germline trimming cut 3 bases from V and 9 bases from J; bases unmatched to any gene: 14. Germline V gene sequence: CDR1 LNHDA, CDR2 SQIVND (reference sequence). This CDR3 region has 16 residues. The CDR3 bases are TGTGCCAGTAGTATCAGGACTAGTCGGGGCTACGTTGAGCAGTTCTTC. It encodes CASSIRTSRGYVEQFF.

CDR3 residues: CASSLTGGSLFF. CDR3 DNA: TGTGCCAGCAGTCTTACAGGGGGCTCACTGTTTTTT. The V call is TRBV7-8, the J call TRBJ1-4; TRBD1 matches 9 bases. The CDR3 spans 12 residues. V lost 6 bases, J lost 13 bases, and 6 bases stayed unmatched. Germline loops: CDR1 SGHVS, CDR2 FQNEAQ.

On this clone itself: With a much larger clone just one base away, this may be a read error. The V and J genes are TRBV5-1 and TRBJ2-1; 11 positions match TRBD2. With V trimmed by 2 bases and J by 6 bases, 1 base remained unmatched. Per germline, CDR1 SGHRS and CDR2 YFSETQ. This CDR3 spans 14 amino acids. CDR3 sequence: CASSFGTSGNEQFF. In DNA form, the CDR3 reads TGCGCCAGCAGCTTCGGGACTAGCGGCAATGAGCAGTTCTTC.